Presented here are 14 T cell receptor beta chains from one specimen sequenced in a study of T cell responses to AZD1222 COVID-19 vaccine. The assay was immunoSEQ multiplex PCR, and TCRdb's table has in-frame clones only and misses some. The sample yields tens of thousands of clones, approximately 90% seen once. The sample was peripheral blood, taken 28 days after the second AZD1222 dose. These receptors all stem from an adult who received the AZD1222 COVID-19 vaccine.

The V gene is TRBV20-1, the J gene TRBJ2-3; D call uncertain. CDR3 length: 10 amino acids. Per the germline V gene, CDR1 is DFQATT and CDR2 is SNEGSKA (reference sequence). Trimming took 7 bases from V and 1 from J, leaving 3 bases between them. The CDR3 DNA reads TGCAGTGGGGGCACAGATACGCAGTATTTT. It yields the protein CSGGTDTQYF.

In this sample, this clone turned up once. V gene TRBV19 combines with J gene TRBJ1-1; no clear D gene. This CDR3 is built from 14 residues. V was pared by 10 bases and J by 1 base, with 16 bases between. CDR1 is LNHDA, CDR2 SQIVND, per germline (reference sequence). CDR3 DNA sequence: TGTGCCACTACCTCAACGGTACAGAACACTGAAGCTTTCTTT. This encodes CATTSTVQNTEAFF.

This clone was counted a few times. The genes are TRBV11-2 and TRBJ2-1; TRBD2 aligns across 8 bases. J was trimmed by 10 bases and V by 4 bases; bases with no gene match: 12. This CDR3 has 15 residues. CDR1 is SGHAT, CDR2 FQNNGV, per germline. CDR3 sequence (DNA): TGTGCCAGCAGCTACCCCCGAGCGGGAGAAGAGGAGCAGTTCTTC. Translating it yields CASSYPRAGEEEQFF.

The rearrangement uses TRBV30 and TRBJ2-3; D assignment may be TRBD1 or TRBD2 (6 bases each). Trimming took 6 bases from V and 0 from J, leaving 16 bases between them. This CDR3 is built from 15 residues. The germline gives CDR1 GTSNPN, CDR2 SVGIG (reference sequence). The CDR3 region has the DNA TGTGCCTGCGGGCGAGGGGGGAGTAGCACAGATACGCAGTATTTT. This gives the protein CACGRGGSSTDTQYF.

A note on this clone: Other nucleotide sequences from this sample produce the same CDR3. CDR3 nucleotide sequence: TGTGCCAGCAGTTACTCTCCTCTGAACACTGAAGCTTTCTTT. This gives the protein CASSYSPLNTEAFF. V gene TRBV6-5 combines with J gene TRBJ1-1, with D uncertain. Between the trimmed V and J ends, which lost 0 bases and 0 bases, there was a span of 5 bases. There are 14 residues in the CDR3. Germline V CDR1 and CDR2: MNHEY, SVGAGI.

This rearrangement joins TRBV20-1 to TRBJ2-7; no definite D call. Trimming shortened V by 4 bases and J by 0 bases, and 7 bases separated the two germline ends. Germline V gives CDR1 DFQATT, CDR2 SNEGSKA (reference sequence). The CDR3 extends over 12 amino acids. CDR3 DNA sequence: TGCAGTGCTATTGAGAGCTCCTACGAGCAGTACTTC. Translating gives CSAIESSYEQYF.

The chain recombines TRBV6-5 with TRBJ2-7; TRBD2 agrees at 8 bases. The trim removed 5 bases at V and 7 bases at J, leaving 13 bases unmatched. Germline V gene lookup returns CDR1 MNHEY and CDR2 SVGAGI. The CDR3 loop spans 15 amino acids. In DNA form, the CDR3 reads TGTGCCAGCAGTCCTAACGGGGGGGGTCGGAGGGAGCAGTACTTC. Translation: CASSPNGGGRREQYF.

CDR3 sequence (DNA): TGTGCCAGCAGTGAAATAGGGGCTGGAAACACCATATATTTT. Encoded protein: CASSEIGAGNTIYF. The rearrangement joins TRBV25-1 to TRBJ1-3; tentative D call: TRBD1 (5 bases). Trimming removed 2 bases from V and 2 bases from J, with 7 bases in between. The CDR3 totals 14 residues. Germline V CDR1 and CDR2: MGHDK, SYGVNS.

The genes are TRBV19 and TRBJ2-3, with a tentative D call TRBD1 (6 bases). With 6 bases removed from V and 0 bases from J, the gap between germline ends came to 16 bases. CDR1 LNHDA and CDR2 SQIVND come from the germline V gene (reference sequence). The CDR3 is 16 residues long. CDR3: CASRVTGFTSTDTQYF. The CDR3 nucleotides read TGTGCCAGTAGAGTTACAGGGTTCACTAGCACAGATACGCAGTATTTT.

The chain links TRBV19 to TRBJ1-1, with D possibly being TRBD1 (6 bases). The CDR3 is made up of 15 amino acids. Germline values: CDR1 LNHDA, CDR2 SQIVND (reference sequence). Trimming took 3 bases from V and 1 from J, leaving 12 bases between them. CDR3 nucleotide sequence: TGTGCCAGTAGTATGACTGACAGGAAGAACACTGAAGCTTTCTTT. Its translation: CASSMTDRKNTEAFF.

CDR3 sequence reads: CASSASGTTWGNQPQHF. DNA of the CDR3: TGTGCCAGTAGTGCATCCGGGACGACCTGGGGAAATCAGCCCCAGCATTTT. The chain recombines TRBV19 with TRBJ1-5, with D maybe TRBD1 (5 bases). V lost 5 bases and J 4 bases, leaving 21 bases between the germline ends. This CDR3 has 17 amino acids. CDR1 and CDR2 (germline): LNHDA, SQIVND (reference sequence). Full variable domain (remainder filled in from reference TRBV19 and TRBJ1-5): DGGITQSPKYLFRKEGQNVTLSCEQNLNHDAMYWYRQDPGQGLRLIYYSQIVNDFQKGDIAEGYSVSREKKESFPLTVTSAQKNPTAFYLCASSASGTTWGNQPQHFGDGTRLSIL.

The CDR3 protein is CASSSNPGQGFPEAFF. As DNA, the CDR3 is TGTGCCAGCAGCTCAAATCCGGGACAGGGGTTCCCTGAAGCTTTCTTT. V usage is TRBV5-5 and J usage is TRBJ1-1; 10 bases fit TRBD1. The CDR3 spans 16 residues. After removal of 3 bases from V and 6 bases from J, the junction contained 11 bases not matched to a gene. CDR1 is SGHKS and CDR2 is YYEKEE in the germline V gene (reference sequence).

This sequence joins TRBV29-1 and TRBJ1-5; D gene unclear. In germline, CDR1 is SQVTM, CDR2 ANQGSEA. The CDR3 consists of 10 residues. Deletions cut 5 bases from V and 4 bases from J, with 3 bases between. The CDR3 bases are TGCAGCGTTAATAATCAGCCCCAGCATTTT. Protein: CSVNNQPQHF.

This chain connects TRBV19 to TRBJ1-6, with D possibly matching TRBD1 (5 bases). The V end was cut by 3 bases, the J end by 9 bases, with 12 bases between. The CDR3 loop spans 14 amino acids. The germline gives CDR1 LNHDA, CDR2 SQIVND (reference sequence). The CDR3 protein is CASSIRGGGSPLHF. The CDR3, as DNA: TGTGCCAGTAGTATCCGGGGGGGTGGTTCACCCCTCCACTTT.